The rows below give T cell receptor beta chains drawn from one sample of a study of T cell changes during pregnancy in multiple sclerosis. The data were produced by immunoSEQ multiplex PCR, yet TCRdb's version contains in-frame clones alone and is incomplete. The data hold around 59,000 clones, with approximately 90% observed a single time. Source: peripheral blood, taken in the third trimester of pregnancy. The origin of the receptors is a female donor in good health, enrolled as a control in a pregnancy study. CDR3s include the opening cysteine and the closing phenylalanine or tryptophan.

cdr3_aa: CASSRGASTDTQYF; cdr3_length: 14; v_call: TRBV11-3
cdr3_aa: CASSQDWAGYNTEAFF; cdr3_length: 16; v_call: TRBV14
cdr3_aa: CASSKRDRGLNEQFF; cdr3_length: 15; v_call: TRBV7-7
cdr3_aa: CASSQDSLAGVFNEQFF; cdr3_length: 17; v_call: TRBV4-3
cdr3_aa: CATSKQGWTGELFF; cdr3_length: 14; v_call: TRBV15
cdr3_aa: CASSPRTGVNIQYF; cdr3_length: 14; v_call: TRBV9
cdr3_aa: CAIRGPALNTEAFF; cdr3_length: 14; v_call: TRBV10-3
cdr3_aa: CSVAATGGGNTIYF; cdr3_length: 14; v_call: TRBV29-1
cdr3_aa: CASSRDTSPPDTQYF; cdr3_length: 15; v_call: TRBV5-1
cdr3_aa: CASSSPGGRAVNEQFF; cdr3_length: 16; v_call: TRBV5-4
cdr3_aa: CASRWGETTNEKLFF; cdr3_length: 15; v_call: TRBV7-8
cdr3_aa: CASSRGGAESYEQYF; cdr3_length: 15; v_call: TRBV5-5
cdr3_aa: CASVGGGPVYPGELFF; cdr3_length: 16; v_call: TRBV10-2
cdr3_aa: CAISESNGGTEAFF; cdr3_length: 14; v_call: TRBV10-3
cdr3_aa: CATSRSLTGVSYGYTF; cdr3_length: 16; v_call: TRBV15
cdr3_aa: CASSSGQLKETQYF; cdr3_length: 14; v_call: TRBV19
cdr3_aa: CASSSTGAIGQFF; cdr3_length: 13; v_call: TRBV7-3
cdr3_aa: CSVERGLAGELGSGETQYF; cdr3_length: 19; v_call: TRBV29-1
cdr3_aa: CASSLDPGKTYEQYF; cdr3_length: 15; v_call: TRBV5-8
cdr3_aa: CATSPRWSGTSGRTGELFF; cdr3_length: 19; v_call: TRBV15
cdr3_aa: CASSEGLGGSRLSGANVLTF; cdr3_length: 20; v_call: TRBV2
cdr3_aa: CASSLFDRSFYGYTF; cdr3_length: 15; v_call: TRBV7-9
cdr3_aa: CATSRVFGTANTGELFF; cdr3_length: 17; v_call: TRBV15